The entry that follows covers one T cell receptor beta chain sequence. The antigen is undetermined. TCRdb called the 5' RACE reads again in MiXCR, with one record for every CDR3 protein. This table holds approximately 550,000 distinct CDR3 sequences, roughly 19% found once. This CDR3 comprises 16 residues. Germline trimming cut 0 bases from V and 7 bases from J; bases unmatched to any gene: 9. Germline V lookup: CDR1 SGHDN, CDR2 FVKESK. These data originate in a study of T cells after yellow fever vaccination. Study-level points and caveats: The study found a weaker secondary response that peaked faster, day 5 versus 15. A minor fraction of clonotypes spanned both CD4 and CD8 compartments.

The sequence derives from a man aged 30 to 39 who received the YFV17D yellow fever vaccine. V gene TRBV14 combines with J gene TRBJ2-1; TRBD1 matches 7 bases. The source material was PBMCs, sampled 15 days after the yellow fever booster vaccination. CDR3 residues: CASSQDRQGHTNEQFF. The CDR3 DNA is TGTGCCAGCAGCCAAGACCGACAGGGACACACAAATGAGCAGTTCTTC.